The subject of this entry is one TCR beta chain. The sample originates from a study of T cell responses to AZD1222 COVID-19 vaccine. CDR1 and CDR2 (germline): SQVTM, ANQGSEA. The CDR3 totals 12 residues. The V and J ends lost 6 bases and 7 bases respectively, with 15 bases between them. Sequenced by immunoSEQ multiplex PCR; TCRdb stores in-frame clones only, minus some. The repertoire holds roughly 150,000 clones, with 85% to 90% as singletons. The sample in question was peripheral blood, obtained 28 days after the second AZD1222 dose. The sequence was obtained from an adult who received the AZD1222 COVID-19 vaccine. This chain links TRBV29-1 with TRBJ1-2, with a weak D call TRBD1 (5 bases). This chain's CDR3 is CSVSGSGGGYTF. The CDR3 region has the DNA TGCAGCGTATCAGGGTCCGGGGGTGGCTACACCTTC.